This TCR beta chain was identified in a study of T cell repertoires in cytomegalovirus infection. Study in general: Indicated by public TCR beta signatures were CMV infection and matching HLA type. General study points: CMV-specific TCR beta clonotypes restricted by HLA-C dominated the ex vivo response.

TCRdb re-analysed the reads in MiXCR, keeping a single row per CDR3 protein. Of about 530,000 distinct CDR3 sequences in the sample, about 30% were seen once. There are many counts of this clonotype. Its target is not known. Germline CDR1 is SGHTA and CDR2 is FQGNSA. Trimming took 4 bases from V and 2 from J; bases not matched to a gene: 4. The CDR3 is made up of 14 amino acids. The TCR comes from a human donor in good health (CMV status not recorded). Some clones in this sample may be carry-over from other donors' samples. The V and J genes are TRBV7-2 and TRBJ2-5; 7 bases line up with TRBD1. Sequencing was carried out using PBMCs. The CDR3 DNA follows: TGTGCCAGCAGCTGGGACAGCATTCAAGAGACCCAGTACTTC. Protein sequence: CASSWDSIQETQYF.